This entry is about one T cell receptor (beta chain). Its antigen is still unknown. Germline loops: CDR1 MDHEN, CDR2 SYDVKM. The CDR3 contains 14 residues. These data belong to a study of CXCR3-negative and CXCR3-positive naive CD8 T cells. Findings of the study overall: Relative to memory CD8+ cells, whose diversity was much lower, both naive subsets had comparably high diversity. TRB CDR3s of CXCR3-positive naive cells were more hydrophobic than those of CXCR3-negative naive cells. Whereas memory cells differed, naive CXCR3-negative and CXCR3-positive cells shared similar TRBV-TRBJ usage. Post-cryopreservation CXCR3 expression was partly diminished, and the bulk of assays employed fresh PBMCs.

The libraries of TRB cDNA were prepared using 5' RACE with UMI labels. TCRdb re-analyzed the 5' RACE reads; it lists each CDR3 protein once, without DNA. In all, the sample yields under 50,000 distinct CDR3 sequences. This receptor was identified in a human donor in good health. Some clones in this sample may be carry-over from other donors' samples. This chain links TRBV28 with TRBJ2-5. The sample taken for sequencing was naive CXCR3- CD8+ T cells from blood. The subset here: CD45RO-CCR7+CD27+CD95- naive CD8+ T cells lacking CXCR3 (TNR3-). The CDR3 here is CASSFLNHAETQYF.